Here is one T cell receptor (beta chain) with its context. The sample comes from a study of control samples from healthy donors and cancer patients. The germline CDR1 and CDR2 sequences are MNHNY and SVGAGI (reference sequence). Trimming took 4 bases from V and 3 from J; bases not matched to a gene: 5. The CDR3 spans 15 residues. The method was immunoSEQ multiplex PCR; TCRdb's version includes in-frame clones alone and lacks a portion of them. This repertoire shows more than 12,000 clones, about 72% found once; its top ten account for under 20%. The gene calls are TRBV6-6 and TRBJ2-3, with 9 positions matching TRBD2. This sequence was found in a female donor with lung cancer. The source material was formalin-fixed, paraffin-embedded tissue. The CDR3 DNA reads as TGTGCCAGCAGTTTGGCGACTAGCGGAACAGATACGCAGTATTTT. It specifies CASSLATSGTDTQYF.